This T cell receptor (beta chain) was recovered during a study of blood T cell repertoires in COVID-19. Looking at the study overall: Both acute and convalescent COVID-19 samples were obtained from the United States, Italy and Spain. Nucleic acid was either cDNA or gDNA, and it came from T cells, B-cell-depleted T cells, or PBMCs.

The CDR3 has 15 amino acids. The V and J ends lost 0 bases and 0 bases respectively, with 9 bases between them. Germline CDR1 MNHEY, CDR2 SVGAGI. Per the original data handling: Researchers report that nucleated cell counts were estimated from reference gene primer amplification. Using immunoSEQ multiplex PCR, the repertoire was profiled, and TCRdb retains in-frame clones only, with some absent. V, J and clone size are those of that table, while D and trimming were read from the DNA. The sample includes about 160,000 clones, 80% to 90% of them seen just once. This clone was seen a single time. The sequenced sample was peripheral blood. This sequence joins TRBV6-5 and TRBJ2-7, with TRBD2 as a possible D gene (5 bases). The sequence derives from a woman between 70 and 85 years old with acute or convalescent COVID-19. The CDR3 nucleotides read TGTGCCAGCAGTTACTCCGAGGGAGTCTCCTACGAGCAGTACTTC. Its protein is CASSYSEGVSYEQYF.